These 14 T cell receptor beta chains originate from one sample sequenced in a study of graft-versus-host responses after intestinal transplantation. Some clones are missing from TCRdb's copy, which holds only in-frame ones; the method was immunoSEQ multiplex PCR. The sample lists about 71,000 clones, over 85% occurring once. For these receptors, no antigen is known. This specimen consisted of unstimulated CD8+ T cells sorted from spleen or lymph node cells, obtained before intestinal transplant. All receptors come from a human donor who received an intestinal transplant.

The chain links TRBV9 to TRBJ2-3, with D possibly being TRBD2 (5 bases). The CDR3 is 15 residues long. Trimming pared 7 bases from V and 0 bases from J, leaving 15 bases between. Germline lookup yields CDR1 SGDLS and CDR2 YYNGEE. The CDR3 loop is CASSPGGYSTDTQYF. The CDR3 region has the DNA TGTGCCAGCTCCCCTGGCGGGTACAGCACAGATACGCAGTATTTT.

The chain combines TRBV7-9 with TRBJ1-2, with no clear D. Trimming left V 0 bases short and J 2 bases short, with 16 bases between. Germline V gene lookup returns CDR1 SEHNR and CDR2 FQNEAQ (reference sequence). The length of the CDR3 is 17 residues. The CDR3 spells CASSLALHHKGNYGYTF. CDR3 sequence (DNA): TGTGCCAGCAGCTTAGCGCTTCATCACAAGGGAAACTATGGCTACACCTTC. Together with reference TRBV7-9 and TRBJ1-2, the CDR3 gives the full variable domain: DTGVSQNPRHKITKRGQNVTFRCDPISEHNRLYWYRQTLGQGPEFLTYFQNEAQLEKSRLLSDRFSAERPKGSFSTLEIQRTEQGDSAMYLCASSLALHHKGNYGYTFGSGTRLTVV.

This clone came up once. The CDR3 sequence is CAIRGQGSSPLHF. The CDR3 bases are TGTGCCATCCGAGGGCAGGGTAGTTCACCCCTCCACTTT. This chain uses TRBV10-3 with TRBJ1-6; D might be TRBD1 (5 bases). The CDR3 is made up of 13 amino acids. The germline gives CDR1 ENHRY, CDR2 SYGVKD. V lost 8 bases, J lost 9 bases, and 14 bases lay in between.

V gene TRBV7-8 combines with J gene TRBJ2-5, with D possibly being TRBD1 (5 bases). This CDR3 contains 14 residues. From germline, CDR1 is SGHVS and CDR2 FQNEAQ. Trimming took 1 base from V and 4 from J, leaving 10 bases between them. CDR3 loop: CASSLDQGIETQYF. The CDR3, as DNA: TGTGCCAGCAGCTTAGACCAGGGTATAGAGACCCAGTACTTC.

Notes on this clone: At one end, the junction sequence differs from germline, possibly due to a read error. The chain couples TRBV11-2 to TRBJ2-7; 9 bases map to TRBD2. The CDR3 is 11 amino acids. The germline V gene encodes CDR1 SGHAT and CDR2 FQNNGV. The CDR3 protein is CASSLGLASDF. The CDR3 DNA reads TGTGCCAGCAGCCTCGGACTAGCGAGCGACTTC. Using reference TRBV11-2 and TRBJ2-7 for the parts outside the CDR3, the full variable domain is EAGVAQSPRYKIIEKRQSVAFWCNPISGHATLYWYQQILGQGPKLLIQFQNNGVVDDSQLPKDRFSAERLKGVDSTLKIQPAKLEDSAVYLCASSLGLASDFGPGTRLTVT.

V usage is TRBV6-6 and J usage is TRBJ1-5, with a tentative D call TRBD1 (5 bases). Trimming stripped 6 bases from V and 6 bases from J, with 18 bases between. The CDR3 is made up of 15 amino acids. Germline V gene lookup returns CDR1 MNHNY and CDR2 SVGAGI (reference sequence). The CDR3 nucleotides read TGTGCCAGCAGCTCGGTCTCCCCGGGGGGTCAGCCCCAGCATTTT. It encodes CASSSVSPGGQPQHF.

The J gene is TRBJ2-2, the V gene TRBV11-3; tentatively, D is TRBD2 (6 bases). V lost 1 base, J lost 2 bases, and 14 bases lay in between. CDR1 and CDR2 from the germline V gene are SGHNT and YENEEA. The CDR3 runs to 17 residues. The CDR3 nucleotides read TGTGCCAGCAGCTTAGCTTATCGGGCGGGAAACACCGGGGAGCTGTTTTTT. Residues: CASSLAYRAGNTGELFF. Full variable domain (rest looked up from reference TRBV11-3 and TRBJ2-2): EAGVVQSPRYKIIEKKQPVAFWCNPISGHNTLYWYLQNLGQGPELLIRYENEEAVDDSQLPKDRFSAERLKGVDSTLKIQPAELGDSAVYLCASSLAYRAGNTGELFFGEGSRLTVL.

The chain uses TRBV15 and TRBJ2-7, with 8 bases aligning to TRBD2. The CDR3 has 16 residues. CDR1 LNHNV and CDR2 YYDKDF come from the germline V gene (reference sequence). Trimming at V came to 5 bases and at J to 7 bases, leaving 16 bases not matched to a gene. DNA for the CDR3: TGTGCCACCAGCCGGGGGGGAGAGGGAGGGCCAGAGGAGCAGTACTTC. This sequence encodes CATSRGGEGGPEEQYF. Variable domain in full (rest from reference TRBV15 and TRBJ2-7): DAMVIQNPRYQVTQFGKPVTLSCSQTLNHNVMYWYQQKSSQAPKLLFHYYDKDFNNEADTPDNFQSRRPNTSFCFLDIRSPGLGDTAMYLCATSRGGEGGPEEQYFGPGTRLTVT.

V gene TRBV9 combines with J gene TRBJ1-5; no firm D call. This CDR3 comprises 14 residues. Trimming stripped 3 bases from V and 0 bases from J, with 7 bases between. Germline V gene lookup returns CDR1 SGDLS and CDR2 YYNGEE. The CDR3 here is CASSAEDSNQPQHF. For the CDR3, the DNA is TGTGCCAGCAGCGCTGAAGATAGCAATCAGCCCCAGCATTTT.

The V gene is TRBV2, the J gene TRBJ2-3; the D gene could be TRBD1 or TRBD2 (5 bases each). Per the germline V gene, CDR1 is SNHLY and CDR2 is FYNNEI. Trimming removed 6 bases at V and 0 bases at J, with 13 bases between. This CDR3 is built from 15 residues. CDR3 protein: CASRGGHHSTDTQYF. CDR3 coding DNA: TGTGCCAGCAGAGGAGGACACCACAGCACAGATACGCAGTATTTT. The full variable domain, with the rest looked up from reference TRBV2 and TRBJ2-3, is EPEVTQTPSHQVTQMGQEVILRCVPISNHLYFYWYRQILGQKVEFLVSFYNNEISEKSEIFDDQFSVERPDGSNFTLKIRSTKLEDSAMYFCASRGGHHSTDTQYFGPGTRLTVL.

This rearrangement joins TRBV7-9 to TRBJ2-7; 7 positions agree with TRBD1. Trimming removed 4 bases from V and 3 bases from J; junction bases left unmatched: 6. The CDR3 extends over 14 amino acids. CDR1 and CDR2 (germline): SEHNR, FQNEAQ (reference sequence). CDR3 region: CASSSMDRNYEQYF. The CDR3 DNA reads TGTGCCAGCAGCTCCATGGACAGGAACTACGAGCAGTACTTC. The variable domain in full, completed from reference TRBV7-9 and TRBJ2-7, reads DTGVSQNPRHKITKRGQNVTFRCDPISEHNRLYWYRQTLGQGPEFLTYFQNEAQLEKSRLLSDRFSAERPKGSFSTLEIQRTEQGDSAMYLCASSSMDRNYEQYFGPGTRLTVT.

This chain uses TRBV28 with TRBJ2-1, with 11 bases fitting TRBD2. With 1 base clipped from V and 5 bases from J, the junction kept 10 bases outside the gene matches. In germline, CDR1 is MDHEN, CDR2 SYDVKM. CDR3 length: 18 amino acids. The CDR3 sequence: CASSLSVPSGRFDNEQFF. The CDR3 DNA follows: TGTGCCAGCAGTTTATCAGTCCCTAGCGGGAGGTTCGACAATGAGCAGTTCTTC.

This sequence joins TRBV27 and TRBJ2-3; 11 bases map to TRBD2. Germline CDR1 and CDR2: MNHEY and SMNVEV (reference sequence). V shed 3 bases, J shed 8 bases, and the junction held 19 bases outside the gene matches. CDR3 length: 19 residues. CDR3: CASSLEEEGTSGSLGTQYF. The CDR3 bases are TGTGCCAGCAGTTTGGAGGAGGAAGGGACTAGCGGTAGCTTGGGTACGCAGTATTTT.

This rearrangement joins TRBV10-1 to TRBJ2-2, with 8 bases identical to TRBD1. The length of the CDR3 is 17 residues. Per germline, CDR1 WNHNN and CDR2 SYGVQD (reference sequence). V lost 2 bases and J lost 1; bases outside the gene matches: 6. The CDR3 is CASSEAGGILNTGELFF. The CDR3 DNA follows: TGCGCCAGCAGTGAGGCAGGGGGCATCCTGAACACCGGGGAGCTGTTTTTT.